This is a list of T cell receptor beta chains from one sample in a study of control samples from healthy donors and cancer patients. Some clones are missing from TCRdb's copy, which holds only in-frame ones; the method was immunoSEQ multiplex PCR. The profile shows more than 100,000 clones, approximately 88% of them singletons. The specimen was blood. The receptors were gathered from a man aged 40-55 years in good health. CDR3s include the opening cysteine and the closing phenylalanine or tryptophan. A D gene is named only where the DNA matches it firmly. Expanded clones get a size class; other rows say once, few or many, or leave the size out.

size,V,D,J,CDR3,DNA
NA,TRBV6-5,NA,TRBJ1-2,CASADNLYGYTF,TGTGCCAGCGCGGACAATCTCTATGGCTACACCTTC
NA,TRBV6-6,TRBD1,TRBJ2-2,CASTHRGLDTGELFF,TGTGCCAGCACCCACAGGGGGTTGGACACCGGGGAGCTGTTTTTT
NA,TRBV6-6,NA,TRBJ2-4,CASSYLGSKDIQYF,TGTGCCAGCAGTTACCTCGGGAGCAAGGACATTCAGTACTTC
NA,TRBV30,NA,TRBJ2-1,CAWALGNEQFF,TGTGCCTGGGCGCTGGGCAATGAGCAGTTCTTC
once,TRBV2,TRBD1,TRBJ1-1,CASSNPGQGPEAFF,TGTGCCAGCAGTAACCCGGGACAGGGGCCCGAAGCTTTCTTT
NA,TRBV9,NA,TRBJ1-1,CASSVGWAGTEAFF,TGTGCCAGCAGCGTAGGGTGGGCTGGGACTGAAGCTTTCTTT
many,TRBV18,NA,TRBJ2-2,CASSLATTGELFF,TGTGCCAGCTCACTGGCGACCACCGGGGAGCTGTTTTTT
NA,TRBV7-9,NA,TRBJ1-1,CASSLAGGVEAFF,TGTGCCAGCAGCTTAGCAGGGGGGGTAGAAGCTTTCTTT
few,TRBV7-8,NA,TRBJ1-5,CASSEPAARDIDYSNQPQHF,TGTGCCAGCAGCGAACCCGCCGCACGGGACATCGATTATAGCAATCAGCCCCAGCATTTT
NA,TRBV3-1/TRBV3-2,NA,TRBJ2-7,CASSQDHWDPAYF,TGTGCCAGCAGCCAAGATCATTGGGACCCAGCGTACTTC
NA,TRBV18,NA,TRBJ1-2,CASSPVGMQEGYTF,TGTGCCAGCTCACCGGTGGGGATGCAAGAGGGCTACACCTTC
NA,TRBV9,NA,TRBJ2-7,CASSADLFTYEQYF,TGTGCCAGCAGCGCTGATCTATTTACCTACGAGCAGTACTTC
NA,TRBV6-6,NA,TRBJ2-7,CASRRGFSSYEQYF,TGTGCCAGCAGAAGGGGTTTCAGCTCCTACGAGCAGTACTTC
once,TRBV29-1,NA,TRBJ2-7,CSVEDPTVSYEQYF,TGCAGCGTTGAAGATCCGACAGTTTCCTACGAGCAGTACTTC
NA,TRBV15,NA,TRBJ2-7,CATSTGSYEQYF,TGTGCCACCAGCACAGGGTCCTACGAGCAGTACTTC
NA,TRBV3-1/TRBV3-2,NA,TRBJ1-4,CASSPGGREKLFF,TGTGCCAGCAGCCCCGGGGGTAGAGAAAAACTGTTTTTT
NA,TRBV19,NA,TRBJ1-5,CASSIEGISNQPQHF,TGTGCCAGTAGTATCGAAGGGATCAGCAATCAGCCCCAGCATTTT
NA,TRBV2,TRBD1,TRBJ1-1,CASSDGGGGTEAFF,TGTGCCAGCAGTGACGGAGGGGGCGGCACTGAAGCTTTCTTT
NA,TRBV6-5,NA,TRBJ2-7,CAAQAIGGRNEQYF,TGTGCCGCACAAGCAATTGGGGGGCGGAACGAGCAGTACTTC
NA,TRBV3-1/TRBV3-2,NA,TRBJ1-4,CASSFGVEKLFF,TGTGCCAGCAGCTTCGGGGTTGAAAAACTGTTTTTT
NA,TRBV7-9,TRBD1,TRBJ1-4,CASSVGTANNEKLFF,TGTGCCAGCAGCGTAGGGACAGCCAATAATGAAAAACTGTTTTTT
NA,TRBV3-1/TRBV3-2,TRBD2,TRBJ2-1,CASSRRGEYEQFF,TGTGCCAGCAGCCGACGGGGGGAGTATGAGCAGTTCTTC
NA,TRBV7-9,NA,TRBJ2-3,CASSYGWPGESASTDTQYF,TGTGCCAGCAGCTACGGCTGGCCAGGGGAATCCGCTAGCACAGATACGCAGTATTTT
NA,TRBV11-2,TRBD1,TRBJ2-1,CASSLGDRSYNEQFF,TGTGCCAGCAGCTTAGGGGACAGATCCTACAATGAGCAGTTCTTC
NA,TRBV7-9,NA,TRBJ2-3,CASSLTVQPSDTQYF,TGTGCCAGCAGCTTAACTGTACAGCCGTCAGATACGCAGTATTTT
NA,TRBV18,NA,TRBJ1-6,CASSPDYNSPLHF,TGTGCCAGCTCACCGGACTATAATTCACCCCTCCACTTT
once,TRBV29-1,TRBD1,TRBJ1-4,CSVRGQGRTGGNEKLFF,TGCAGCGTCCGGGGACAGGGAAGGACCGGAGGTAATGAAAAACTGTTTTTT
NA,TRBV19,TRBD1,TRBJ1-2,CASSIAGTGYGYTF,TGTGCCAGTAGTATTGCGGGGACAGGGTACGGCTACACCTTC
NA,TRBV5-6,NA,TRBJ2-3,CASSLRRPFTDTQYF,TGTGCCAGCAGCTTGAGGCGACCTTTCACAGATACGCAGTATTTT
NA,TRBV29-1,NA,TRBJ1-1,CSVEGWNTEAFF,TGCAGCGTTGAAGGTTGGAACACTGAAGCTTTCTTT
once,TRBV7-9,NA,TRBJ1-1,CASSFVSGSNTEAFF,TGTGCCAGCAGCTTCGTAAGCGGTTCGAACACTGAAGCTTTCTTT
NA,TRBV12-3/TRBV12-4,NA,TRBJ1-6,CASSLGGTPLHF,TGTGCCAGCAGTTTAGGGGGGACACCCCTCCACTTT
NA,TRBV7-9,NA,TRBJ1-6,CASTGAGINSPLHF,TGTGCCAGCACAGGGGCCGGAATTAATTCACCCCTCCACTTT
NA,TRBV5-1,NA,TRBJ1-4,CASSLGSQGANEKLFF,TGCGCCAGCAGCTTGGGATCACAGGGTGCTAATGAAAAACTGTTTTTT
NA,TRBV6-6,NA,TRBJ1-2,CASSGGGRSYGYTF,TGTGCCAGCAGTGGGGGCGGGAGGAGCTATGGCTACACCTTC
few,TRBV7-2,NA,TRBJ1-5,CASSLDRNQPQHF,TGTGCCAGCAGCTTAGACAGGAATCAGCCCCAGCATTTT
once,TRBV3-1/TRBV3-2,NA,TRBJ1-2,CASSPLGRESGYTF,TGTGCCAGCAGCCCCTTGGGGAGGGAGAGTGGCTACACCTTC
NA,TRBV10-2,NA,TRBJ1-1,CASSGPGGNTEAFF,TGCGCCAGCAGTGGTCCGGGCGGGAACACTGAAGCTTTCTTT
NA,TRBV5-1,TRBD1,TRBJ1-1,CASSLQGAPMNTEAFF,TGCGCCAGCAGCCTACAGGGGGCTCCGATGAACACTGAAGCTTTCTTT
NA,TRBV5-4,TRBD1,TRBJ1-2,CASSLQGANGYTF,TGTGCCAGCAGCTTACAGGGGGCTAATGGCTACACCTTC
NA,TRBV5-6,NA,TRBJ1-1,CASSSRRGRRVTEAFF,TGTGCCAGCAGCTCTCGTCGGGGGCGCAGGGTTACTGAAGCTTTCTTT
NA,TRBV24-1,NA,TRBJ2-1,CATSDNRWGGGYNEQFF,TGTGCCACCAGTGATAACAGGTGGGGAGGGGGGTACAATGAGCAGTTCTTC
NA,TRBV15,TRBD1,TRBJ1-2,CATSRDKGQGMIGYTF,TGTGCCACCAGCAGAGACAAGGGACAGGGGATGATTGGCTACACCTTC
once,TRBV6-5,NA,TRBJ1-6,CASSYRNSPLHF,TGTGCCAGCAGTTACCGCAATTCACCCCTCCACTTT
NA,TRBV6-1,TRBD1,TRBJ1-3,CASSDKGAGGHSGNTIYF,TGTGCCAGCAGTGATAAAGGGGCAGGGGGCCACTCTGGAAACACCATATATTTT
NA,TRBV30,NA,TRBJ2-6,CAWKRDSGANVLTF,TGTGCCTGGAAGCGTGATTCTGGGGCCAACGTCCTGACTTTC
NA,TRBV9,NA,TRBJ2-7,CASSAYDGGAYEQYF,TGTGCCAGCAGCGCTTATGACGGAGGGGCCTACGAGCAGTACTTC
NA,TRBV13,NA,TRBJ2-2,CASSLDTGELFF,TGTGCCAGCAGCTTGGATACCGGGGAGCTGTTTTTT
NA,TRBV24-1,NA,TRBJ2-3,CATSETGGPGGTDTQYF,TGTGCCACCAGTGAGACGGGTGGGCCAGGGGGGACAGATACGCAGTATTTT
NA,TRBV4-1,NA,TRBJ1-2,CASSQGLGNYGYTF,TGCGCCAGCAGCCAAGGATTAGGGAACTATGGCTACACCTTC
NA,TRBV7-4,TRBD1,TRBJ1-1,CASSSRDRNTEAFF,TGTGCCAGCAGCTCCCGGGACAGGAACACTGAAGCTTTCTTT